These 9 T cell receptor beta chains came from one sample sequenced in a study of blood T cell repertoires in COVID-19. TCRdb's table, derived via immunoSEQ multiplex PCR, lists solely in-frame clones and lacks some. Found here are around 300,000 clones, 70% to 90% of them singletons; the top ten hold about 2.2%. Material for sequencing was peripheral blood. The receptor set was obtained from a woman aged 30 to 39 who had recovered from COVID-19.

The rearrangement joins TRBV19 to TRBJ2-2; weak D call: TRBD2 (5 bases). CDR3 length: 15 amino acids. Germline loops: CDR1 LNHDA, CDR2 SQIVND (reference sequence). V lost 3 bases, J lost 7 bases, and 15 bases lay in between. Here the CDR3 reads CASSILAGTGGELFF. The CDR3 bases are TGTGCCAGTAGTATTTTGGCGGGCACCGGCGGGGAGCTGTTTTTT.

The CDR3 coding sequence is TGTGCCAGCAGCGTAGCTACTGGACTAGGCGCAGATACGCAGTATTTT. Translating it yields CASSVATGLGADTQYF. This rearrangement joins TRBV9 to TRBJ2-3, with 7 bases fitting TRBD2. The CDR3 contains 16 residues. CDR1 is SGDLS and CDR2 is YYNGEE in the germline V gene. The ends lost 0 bases at V and 4 bases at J; junction bases unmatched: 8.

The CDR3 sequence: CASSGSRDRGGPYGYTF. The CDR3 nucleotides read TGTGCCAGCAGTGGGTCCCGGGACAGAGGCGGCCCCTATGGCTACACCTTC. V and J are TRBV2 and TRBJ1-2; 7 bases match TRBD1. This CDR3 region has 17 residues. Per the germline V gene, CDR1 is SNHLY and CDR2 is FYNNEI. V dropped 4 bases and J dropped 4; count of bases not matched to a gene: 15.

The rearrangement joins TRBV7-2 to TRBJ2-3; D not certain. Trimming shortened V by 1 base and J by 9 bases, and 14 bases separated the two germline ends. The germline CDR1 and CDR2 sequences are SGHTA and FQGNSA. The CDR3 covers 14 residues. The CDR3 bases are TGTGCCAGCAGCTTAGGTTCTAGAGGAGCAACGCAGTATTTT. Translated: CASSLGSRGATQYF. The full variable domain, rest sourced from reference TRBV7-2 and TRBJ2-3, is GAGVSQSPSNKVTEKGKDVELRCDPISGHTALYWYRQSLGQGLEFLIYFQGNSAPDKSGLPSDRFSAERTGGSVSTLTIQRTQQEDSAVYLCASSLGSRGATQYFGPGTRLTVL.

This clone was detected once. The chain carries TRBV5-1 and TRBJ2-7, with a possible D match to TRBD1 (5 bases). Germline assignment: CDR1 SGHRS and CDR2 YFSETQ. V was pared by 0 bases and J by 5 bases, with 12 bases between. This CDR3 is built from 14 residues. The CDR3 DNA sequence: TGCGCCAGCAGCTTGGCCTCAGGGAACCACGAGCAGTACTTC. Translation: CASSLASGNHEQYF.

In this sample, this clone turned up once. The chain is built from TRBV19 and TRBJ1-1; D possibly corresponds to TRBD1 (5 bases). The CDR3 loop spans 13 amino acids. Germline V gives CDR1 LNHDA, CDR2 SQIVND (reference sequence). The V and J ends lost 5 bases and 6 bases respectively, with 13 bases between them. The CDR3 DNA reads TGTGCCAGTAGTTCAAGGGGCGCCCCTGAAGCTTTCTTT. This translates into CASSSRGAPEAFF.

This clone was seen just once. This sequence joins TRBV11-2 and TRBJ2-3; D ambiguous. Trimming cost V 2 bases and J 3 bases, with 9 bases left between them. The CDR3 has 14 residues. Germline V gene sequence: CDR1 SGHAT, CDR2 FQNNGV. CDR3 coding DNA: TGTGCCAGCAGCTTAACTCGCCAAACAGATACGCAGTATTTT. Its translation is CASSLTRQTDTQYF.

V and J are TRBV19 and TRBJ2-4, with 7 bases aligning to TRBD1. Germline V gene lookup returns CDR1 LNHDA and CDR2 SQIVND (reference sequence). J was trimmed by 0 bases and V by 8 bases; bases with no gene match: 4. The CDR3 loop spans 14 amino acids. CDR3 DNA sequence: TGTGCCAGTCACAGGGGTGGAGCCAAAAACATTCAGTACTTC. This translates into CASHRGGAKNIQYF. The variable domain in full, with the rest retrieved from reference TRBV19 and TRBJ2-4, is DGGITQSPKYLFRKEGQNVTLSCEQNLNHDAMYWYRQDPGQGLRLIYYSQIVNDFQKGDIAEGYSVSREKKESFPLTVTSAQKNPTAFYLCASHRGGAKNIQYFGAGTRLSVL.

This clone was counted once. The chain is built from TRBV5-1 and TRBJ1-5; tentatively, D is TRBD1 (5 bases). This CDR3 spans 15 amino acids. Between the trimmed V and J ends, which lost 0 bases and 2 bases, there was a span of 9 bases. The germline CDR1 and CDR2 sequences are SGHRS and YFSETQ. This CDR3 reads CASSLAREGNQPQHF. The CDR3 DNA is TGCGCCAGCAGCTTGGCCAGGGAGGGCAATCAGCCCCAGCATTTT. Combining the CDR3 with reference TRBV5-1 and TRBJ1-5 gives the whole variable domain KAGVTQTPRYLIKTRGQQVTLSCSPISGHRSVSWYQQTPGQGLQFLFEYFSETQRNKGNFPGRFSGRQFSNSRSEMNVSTLELGDSALYLCASSLAREGNQPQHFGDGTRLSIL.